These 24 T cell receptor beta chains were all obtained from the same sample, sequenced in a study of regulatory T cells in long-lasting Graves disease. Time point given: newly diagnosed GD, antithyroid drugs for less than 3 months. From RNA extracted from PBMCs, the TCR library was made. Arm-PCR with iRepertoire HTBI primers amplified the CDR3 regions for these TCR beta libraries. Each CDR3 protein gets one entry after TCRdb re-called the multiplex PCR reads with MiXCR. The profile shows approximately 300,000 distinct CDR3 sequences, more than 15% of them singletons. Specimen: peripheral blood mononuclear cells (PBMCs), collected at new diagnosis, from a patient treated with antithyroid drugs. These receptors came from a female donor with Graves disease.

This clonotype was seen repeatedly, ten times or more. The V gene is TRBV11-1, the J gene TRBJ1-1; D perhaps matches TRBD1 (5 bases). CDR1 is SGHAT and CDR2 is FQDESV in the germline V gene (reference sequence). The CDR3 loop spans 14 amino acids. Trimming took 5 bases from V and 6 from J, leaving 16 bases between them. CDR3 coding DNA: TGTGCCAGCAGCCCCAGGGAAGGGAGCGCTGAAGCTTTCTTT. This translates into CASSPREGSAEAFF.

This clonotype was found many times. The chain joins TRBV12-3 or TRBV12-4 to TRBJ2-1; the match to TRBD1 covers 8 bases. The CDR3 is 15 residues long. Trimming at V came to 5 bases and at J to 5 bases, leaving 8 bases not matched to a gene. CDR3 residues: CASSPGGVSNNEQFF. Here the CDR3 DNA reads TGTGCCAGCAGTCCAGGGGGCGTCTCAAACAATGAGCAGTTCTTC.

This clonotype occurred many times. Germline and junction disagree at one end, which may indicate a read error. The chain employs TRBV3-1 and TRBJ1-4, with 7 bases fitting TRBD1. Germline CDR1 reads LGHDT; CDR2 reads YNNKEL (reference sequence). The CDR3 has 13 residues. CDR3 loop: CASSQEGGGGTSF. Written as DNA, the CDR3 is TGTGCCAGCAGCCAAGAGGGGGGAGGGGGCACCTCTTTT. Variable domain in full (rest from reference TRBV3-1 and TRBJ1-4): DTAVSQTPKYLVTQMGNDKSIKCEQNLGHDTMYWYKQDSKKFLKIMFSYNNKELIINETVPNRFSPKSPDKAHLNLHINSLELGDSAVYFCASSQEGGGGTSFGSGTQLSVL.

This clonotype occurred a few times. The chain's CDR3 is CASSLGAGGPGQETQYF. The CDR3 DNA sequence: TGCGCCAGCAGCTTGGGAGCGGGAGGGCCGGGCCAAGAGACCCAGTACTTC. This rearrangement joins TRBV5-1 to TRBJ2-5; 10 bases align to TRBD2. Per the germline V gene, CDR1 is SGHRS and CDR2 is YFSETQ. This CDR3 has 17 amino acids. The trim removed 0 bases at V and 1 base at J, leaving 6 bases unmatched.

The CDR3 DNA follows: TGTGCCAGCAGCTTCCCCCTAGCGGGAGGGGAGTCCCACAATGAGCAGTTCTTC. Translated: CASSFPLAGGESHNEQFF. J is TRBJ2-1 and V is TRBV5-4; 12 nucleotides agree with TRBD2. CDR1 and CDR2 (germline): SGHNT, YYREEE (reference sequence). V lost 2 bases and J lost 5; bases outside the gene matches: 11. The CDR3 extends over 18 amino acids. Filled out from reference TRBV5-4 and TRBJ2-1, the complete variable domain reads ETGVTQSPTHLIKTRGQQVTLRCSSQSGHNTVSWYQQALGQGPQFIFQYYREEENGRGNFPPRFSGLQFPNYSSELNVNALELDDSALYLCASSFPLAGGESHNEQFFGPGTRLTVL.

This clonotype appeared many times. The CDR3 reads CASSVGATQETQYF. The CDR3 DNA follows: TGTGCCAGCAGCGTAGGCGCAACACAAGAGACCCAGTACTTC. The chain has TRBV9 and TRBJ2-5, with D hard to call. This CDR3 has 14 amino acids. The germline V and J ends were trimmed by 0 bases and 2 bases, with 8 bases remaining between them. CDR1 and CDR2 (germline): SGDLS, YYNGEE.

In this sample, this clonotype turned up once. The V gene is TRBV7-6, the J gene TRBJ1-6; TRBD1 might be the D (6 bases). The CDR3 spans 16 residues. CDR1 is SGHVS and CDR2 is FNYEAQ in the germline V gene. V lost 5 bases, J lost 7 bases, and 18 bases lay in between. In DNA, the CDR3 is TGTGCCAGCAGCCGTTACAGGGACTGGCAAAATTCACCCCTCCACTTT. It yields the protein CASSRYRDWQNSPLHF. Using reference TRBV7-6 and TRBJ1-6 for the parts outside the CDR3, the full variable domain is GAGVSQSPRYKVTKRGQDVALRCDPISGHVSLYWYRQALGQGPEFLTYFNYEAQQDKSGLPNDRFSAERPEGSISTLTIQRTEQRDSAMYRCASSRYRDWQNSPLHFGNGTRLTVT.

This clonotype was counted at least ten times. This rearrangement joins TRBV3-1 to TRBJ2-7; no firm D call. The V end was cut by 0 bases, the J end by 3 bases, with 9 bases between. CDR3 size: 14 residues. Germline V CDR1 and CDR2: LGHDT, YNNKEL (reference sequence). The CDR3, as DNA: TGTGCCAGCAGCCAAGACGGCAGCATCTACGAGCAGTACTTC. It is translated as CASSQDGSIYEQYF.

This clonotype was counted at least ten times. The chain carries TRBV3-1 and TRBJ2-1, with TRBD2 matching over 12 bases. CDR3 length: 22 amino acids. The J segment lost 0 bases and the V segment lost 2 bases, leaving 17 bases of the junction unmatched. CDR1 is LGHDT and CDR2 is YNNKEL in the germline V gene (reference sequence). CDR3 amino acids: CASSQRFWTSGKRDDSYNEQFF. DNA of the CDR3: TGTGCCAGCAGCCAACGATTCTGGACTAGCGGGAAAAGGGACGACTCCTACAATGAGCAGTTCTTC.

Notes on this clonotype: A read error may be the cause here, since a much bigger clone is one base away. V gene TRBV30 combines with J gene TRBJ2-1, with 11 nucleotides matching TRBD2. Germline V gene lookup returns CDR1 GTSNPN and CDR2 SVGIG (reference sequence). The CDR3 is made up of 14 amino acids. The CDR3 sequence is CAWSGSGRVNEQLF. The DNA of the CDR3 is TGTGCCTGGAGTGGTAGCGGGAGGGTAAATGAGCAGCTCTTC.

This clonotype was counted at least ten times. The chain employs TRBV20-1 and TRBJ1-2, with no clear D. CDR1 and CDR2 from the germline V gene are DFQATT and SNEGSKA (reference sequence). This CDR3 contains 12 residues. V was clipped by 6 bases and J by 4 bases, with 12 bases between them. CDR3 loop: CSAWTESYGYTF. Written as DNA, the CDR3 is TGCAGTGCGTGGACGGAGAGCTATGGCTACACCTTC.

This clonotype was seen at least ten times. The chain couples TRBV6-2 or TRBV6-3 to TRBJ2-7; 7 bases align to TRBD2. With 5 bases clipped from V and 2 bases from J, the junction kept 6 bases outside the gene matches. The CDR3 covers 14 residues. From germline, CDR1 is MNHEY and CDR2 SVGEGT. The CDR3 region is CASSRTGGAYEQYF. CDR3 bases: TGTGCCAGCAGTCGAACGGGAGGCGCCTACGAGCAGTACTTC.

This clonotype occurred many times. The chain employs TRBV6-2 or TRBV6-3 and TRBJ2-7; 10 bases are shared with TRBD2. The V gene's germline CDR1 is MNHEY and CDR2 SVGEGT. J gave up 11 bases and V 6 bases, and 13 bases lay outside the gene matches. The CDR3 extends over 14 amino acids. CDR3 DNA: TGTGCCAGCAGCCCCGGGACTAGCGAGCGGTTGGAGTACTTC. Amino acid sequence: CASSPGTSERLEYF.

This clonotype was seen at least ten times. This chain uses TRBV25-1 with TRBJ2-1, with TRBD2 matching over 9 bases. After removal of 2 bases from V and 9 bases from J, the junction contained 8 bases not matched to a gene. CDR1 is MGHDK and CDR2 is SYGVNS in the germline V gene. This CDR3 has 15 amino acids. CDR3 nucleotides: TGTGCCAGCAGTGAAGTAGCGGGAGTCGTTGGTGAGCAGTTCTTC. Protein: CASSEVAGVVGEQFF. Combining the CDR3 with reference TRBV25-1 and TRBJ2-1 gives the whole variable domain EADIYQTPRYLVIGTGKKITLECSQTMGHDKMYWYQQDPGMELHLIHYSYGVNSTEKGDLSSESTVSRIRTEHFPLTLESARPSHTSQYLCASSEVAGVVGEQFFGPGTRLTVL.

The chain carries TRBV6-1 and TRBJ2-5; D tentatively fits TRBD1 or TRBD2 (5 bases each). The CDR3 has 12 amino acids. V dropped 7 bases and J dropped 8 bases, with 14 bases sitting between them. CDR1 is MNHNS, CDR2 SASEGT, per germline. The CDR3 region has the DNA TGTGCCAGCACAAAGGGGTCGGGAACCCAGTACTTC. Translation: CASTKGSGTQYF.

This clonotype was seen at least ten times. The V and J genes are TRBV9 and TRBJ2-3; no clear D gene. Deletions cut 1 base from V and 2 bases from J, with 20 bases between. The CDR3 has 18 residues. CDR1 and CDR2 from the germline V gene are SGDLS and YYNGEE. Written as DNA, the CDR3 is TGTGCCAGCAGCGTACCCCACCTGTTGGACGGAGACACAGATACGCAGTATTTT. Amino acids: CASSVPHLLDGDTDTQYF.

This clonotype was counted ten times or more. This chain links TRBV18 with TRBJ1-1; D is possibly TRBD1 (6 bases). V shed 3 bases and J shed 3 bases, with 14 bases lying between them. Germline V lookup: CDR1 KGHSH, CDR2 LQKENI. The CDR3 runs to 15 residues. CDR3 amino acids: CASSPATGSDTEAFF. The CDR3 DNA is TGTGCCAGCTCACCGGCTACAGGGTCGGACACTGAAGCTTTCTTT.

This clonotype was detected many times. The chain is built from TRBV11-1 and TRBJ2-1; D perhaps matches TRBD2 (5 bases). This CDR3 is built from 15 residues. Looked up from germline, CDR1 is SGHAT and CDR2 is FQDESV (reference sequence). V was trimmed by 2 bases and J by 0 bases, leaving 8 bases between them. The chain's CDR3 is CASSLMAGSYNEQFF. The CDR3, as DNA: TGTGCCAGCAGCTTAATGGCGGGCTCCTACAATGAGCAGTTCTTC.

This clonotype was counted at least ten times. The rearrangement uses TRBV19 and TRBJ1-2, with TRBD1 identical over 12 bases. The germline V gene encodes CDR1 LNHDA and CDR2 SQIVND (reference sequence). The CDR3 is 16 amino acids. Losses at the gene ends were 3 bases for V and 4 bases for J; bases not matched to a gene: 6. The CDR3 spells CASSMGGTGGPYGYTF. CDR3 sequence (DNA): TGTGCCAGTAGTATGGGGGGGACAGGGGGCCCCTATGGCTACACCTTC.

This clonotype has just a few counts. The chain joins TRBV28 to TRBJ2-5, with D uncertain. Germline CDR1 MDHEN, CDR2 SYDVKM. The CDR3 has 16 residues. V was pared by 1 base and J by 1 base, with 13 bases between. The CDR3 bases are TGTGCCAGCAGTTTATTTGGTAGCCAGCGCCAAGAGACCCAGTACTTC. This codes for CASSLFGSQRQETQYF.

The table lists this clonotype with many counts. The rearrangement uses TRBV28 and TRBJ2-5; TRBD2 matches 12 bases. The CDR3 has 15 amino acids. The V and J ends lost 6 bases and 6 bases, in that order; junction bases with no gene match: 8. Germline lookup yields CDR1 MDHEN and CDR2 SYDVKM. CDR3 sequence (DNA): TGTGCCAGCAGCTCCACGACTAGCGGGAGACAGACCCAGTACTTC. This encodes CASSSTTSGRQTQYF.

This clonotype is a singleton in its sample. The junction does not match germline at one end; this may be a read error. The V and J genes are TRBV6-2 or TRBV6-3 and TRBJ2-5; D is tentatively TRBD1 or TRBD2 (5 bases each). CDR3 size: 11 residues. Germline V gene lookup returns CDR1 MNHEY and CDR2 SVGEGT. The CDR3 loop is CAGRGEETQYF. CDR3 nucleotide sequence: TGTGCCGGCAGAGGGGAGGAGACCCAGTACTTC.

This clonotype was detected ten times or more. The V call is TRBV12-3 or TRBV12-4, the J call TRBJ1-1; D remains unclear. This CDR3 region has 13 residues. With 2 bases removed from V and 6 bases from J, the gap between germline ends came to 10 bases. In nucleotides, the CDR3 is TGTGCCAGCAGTTTATTTGCAGGAGCTGAAGCTTTCTTT. Translation gives CASSLFAGAEAFF.

At least ten counts were recorded for this clonotype. The V and J genes are TRBV28 and TRBJ2-5; maybe TRBD2 (6 bases). V was clipped by 8 bases and J by 4 bases, with 14 bases between them. CDR1 and CDR2 from the germline V gene are MDHEN and SYDVKM. The CDR3 consists of 13 residues. Here the CDR3 DNA reads TGTGCCAGCGGGGGAGGAGAGAGAGAGACCCAGTACTTC. Residues: CASGGGERETQYF.